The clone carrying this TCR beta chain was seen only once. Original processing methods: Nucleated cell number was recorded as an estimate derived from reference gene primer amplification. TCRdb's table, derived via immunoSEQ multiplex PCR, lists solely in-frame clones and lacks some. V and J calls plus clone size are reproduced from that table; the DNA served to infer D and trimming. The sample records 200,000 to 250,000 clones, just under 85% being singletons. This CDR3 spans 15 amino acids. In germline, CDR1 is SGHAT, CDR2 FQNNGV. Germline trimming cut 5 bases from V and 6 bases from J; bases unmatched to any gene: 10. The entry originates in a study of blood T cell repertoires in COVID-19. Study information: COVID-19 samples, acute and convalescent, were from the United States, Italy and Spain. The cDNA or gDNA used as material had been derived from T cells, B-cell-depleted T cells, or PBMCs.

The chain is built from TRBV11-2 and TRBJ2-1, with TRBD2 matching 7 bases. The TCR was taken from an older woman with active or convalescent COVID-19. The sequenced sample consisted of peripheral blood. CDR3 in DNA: TGTGCCAGCAGCCCCTTCTATGGGGGGGGCAATGAGCAGTTCTTC. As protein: CASSPFYGGGNEQFF.